This TCR beta chain was found in a study of T cell changes during pregnancy in multiple sclerosis. The repertoire was sequenced with immunoSEQ multiplex PCR; TCRdb's copy has only in-frame clones and lacks some. The data contain more than 35,000 clones, 88% of them singletons. This CDR3 region has 12 residues. V lost 6 bases, J lost 3 bases, and 9 bases lay in between. The V gene's germline CDR1 is SEHNR and CDR2 FQNEAQ (reference sequence). This specimen was CD8+ T cells from peripheral blood mononuclear cells, taken after pregnancy. The rearrangement uses TRBV7-9 and TRBJ2-7; no firm D call. The receptor was derived from a female donor in good health, enrolled as a control in a pregnancy study. The CDR3 nucleotides are TGTGCCAGCAGTCACGACATCTACGAGCAGTACTTC. Translation gives CASSHDIYEQYF.